This note documents a single TCR beta chain sequence. Its antigen is currently unknown. Random hexamers were used to reverse transcribe 0.5 to 1 ug of RNA. Coverage of TCR beta CDR3 amplification by immunoSEQ multiplex PCR extended to 54 Vbeta and 13 Jbeta. TCRdb ran MiXCR on the immunoSEQ multiplex PCR reads and lists one entry per CDR3 protein. The sample consists of over 150,000 distinct CDR3 sequences, 85% to 95% of them appearing once. The data belong to a study of CD8 T cells in Susac syndrome. Study-level results: It was acknowledged in the study that its TCR sequencing and HLA analysis involved a relatively small number of individuals.

TEMRA cells were FACS-enriched and CD8+ and CD4+ T cells negatively isolated. Trimming cost V 0 bases and J 4 bases, with 12 bases left between them. Per the germline V gene, CDR1 is GTSNPN and CDR2 is SVGIG (reference sequence). The CDR3 is 14 amino acids. The receptor comes from a human donor with Susac syndrome. Sequenced sample: CD4+ T cells from PBMCs. The gene calls are TRBV30 and TRBJ1-1; no definite D call. CDR3 sequence: CAWSVQPGFTEAFF. The CDR3 DNA follows: TGTGCCTGGAGTGTACAACCGGGTTTCACTGAAGCTTTCTTT.